The rows below give T cell receptor beta chains drawn from one sample of a study of shared clonotypes between healthy human individuals. The assay was immunoSEQ multiplex PCR, and TCRdb's table has in-frame clones only and misses some. The data contain millions of clones, roughly 92% of them singletons. The sequenced sample was naive CD4+ T cells sorted from blood. The receptors derive from a man between 18 and 35 years old in good health. The CDR3 runs from the conserved cysteine through the conserved F or W. The D gene is left open where the match is weak. Clone size is not always given. Where it is, it says once, few, many or a class for expanded clones.

d_call: -
clone_size: -
j_call: TRBJ2-7
v_call: TRBV20-1
cdr3_nt: TGCAGTGCGACGGACTTGTACGAGCAGTACTTC
cdr3_aa: CSATDLYEQYF

d_call: TRBD1
clone_size: -
j_call: TRBJ2-3
v_call: TRBV13
cdr3_nt: TGTGCCAGCAGCTTAGTACGGCAGGGGGCGAGCACAGATACGCAGTATTTT
cdr3_aa: CASSLVRQGASTDTQYF

d_call: -
clone_size: -
j_call: TRBJ1-1
v_call: TRBV4-1
cdr3_nt: TGCGCCAGCAGCCAAGGGCCGGCGGGAGGAACTGAAGCTTTCTTT
cdr3_aa: CASSQGPAGGTEAFF

d_call: -
clone_size: -
j_call: TRBJ1-1
v_call: TRBV5-4
cdr3_nt: TGTGCCAGCAGCCCGAGGGGTCGGGGGGTGAACACTGAAGCTTTCTTT
cdr3_aa: CASSPRGRGVNTEAFF

d_call: TRBD2
clone_size: -
j_call: TRBJ2-1
v_call: TRBV6-5
cdr3_nt: TGTGCCAGCAGAAGGGGACTAGCGAAGGAGCAGTTCTTC
cdr3_aa: CASRRGLAKEQFF

d_call: -
clone_size: -
j_call: TRBJ2-5
v_call: TRBV28
cdr3_nt: TGTGCCAGCAGTTCCCCCCCCCAAGAGACCCAGTACTTC
cdr3_aa: CASSSPPQETQYF

d_call: TRBD1
clone_size: -
j_call: TRBJ1-3
v_call: TRBV28
cdr3_nt: TGTGCCAGCAGGACGACAGGGGTAGGAAACACCATATATTTT
cdr3_aa: CASRTTGVGNTIYF

d_call: -
clone_size: -
j_call: TRBJ2-7
v_call: TRBV9
cdr3_nt: TGTGCCAGCAGACCCTCTGGGAACTCCTACGAGCAGTACTTC
cdr3_aa: CASRPSGNSYEQYF

d_call: -
clone_size: -
j_call: TRBJ2-7
v_call: TRBV7-9
cdr3_nt: TGTGCCAGCAGCTTATCGGGCAACTACGAGCAGTACTTC
cdr3_aa: CASSLSGNYEQYF

d_call: -
clone_size: -
j_call: TRBJ1-4
v_call: TRBV18
cdr3_nt: TGTGCCAGCTCATCATACAGGGTTTCAGATGAAAAACTGTTTTTT
cdr3_aa: CASSSYRVSDEKLFF

d_call: -
clone_size: -
j_call: TRBJ1-5
v_call: TRBV21-1
cdr3_nt: TGTGCCAGCAGCAAAGCCGGGACTAAACGCAATCAGCCCCAGCATTTT
cdr3_aa: CASSKAGTKRNQPQHF

d_call: TRBD2
clone_size: -
j_call: TRBJ2-3
v_call: TRBV28
cdr3_nt: TGTGCCAGCAGCCTCACAACTAGCGGGGGAGCGGATACGCAGTATTTT
cdr3_aa: CASSLTTSGGADTQYF

d_call: TRBD1
clone_size: -
j_call: TRBJ2-7
v_call: TRBV10-3
cdr3_nt: TGTGCCATCAGTGGTCGGTTAGGGGGCGAGTACTACGAGCAGTACTTC
cdr3_aa: CAISGRLGGEYYEQYF

d_call: TRBD2
clone_size: -
j_call: TRBJ2-3
v_call: TRBV6-1
cdr3_nt: TGTGCCAGCAGTGCCCGGACTAGTCTTTTCGCAGATACGCAGTATTTT
cdr3_aa: CASSARTSLFADTQYF

d_call: TRBD2
clone_size: -
j_call: TRBJ2-3
v_call: TRBV5-4
cdr3_nt: TGTGCCAGCAGCCTCCCGGGCGGGGGGGCAGATACGCAGTATTTT
cdr3_aa: CASSLPGGGADTQYF

d_call: -
clone_size: once
j_call: TRBJ1-3
v_call: TRBV25-1
cdr3_nt: TGTGCCAGCGCCCCAGGTATCTCTGGAAACACCATATATTTT
cdr3_aa: CASAPGISGNTIYF

d_call: -
clone_size: -
j_call: TRBJ1-3
v_call: TRBV6-4
cdr3_nt: TGTGCCACCCTTCCGAAAGGCCCACCTCGAGGAAACACCATATATTTT
cdr3_aa: CATLPKGPPRGNTIYF